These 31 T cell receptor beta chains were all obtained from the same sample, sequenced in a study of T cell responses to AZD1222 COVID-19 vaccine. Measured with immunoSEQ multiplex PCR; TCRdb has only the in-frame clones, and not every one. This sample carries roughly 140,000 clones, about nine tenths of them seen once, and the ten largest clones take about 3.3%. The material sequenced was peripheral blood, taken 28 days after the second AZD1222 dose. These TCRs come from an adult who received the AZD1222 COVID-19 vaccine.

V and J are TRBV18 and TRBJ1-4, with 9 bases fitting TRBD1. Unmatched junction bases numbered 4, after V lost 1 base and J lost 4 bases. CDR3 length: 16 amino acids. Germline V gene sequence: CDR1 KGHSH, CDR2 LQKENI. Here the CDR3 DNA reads TGTGCCAGCTCACCACTAGGGACAGGGAATAATGAAAAACTGTTTTTT. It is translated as CASSPLGTGNNEKLFF.

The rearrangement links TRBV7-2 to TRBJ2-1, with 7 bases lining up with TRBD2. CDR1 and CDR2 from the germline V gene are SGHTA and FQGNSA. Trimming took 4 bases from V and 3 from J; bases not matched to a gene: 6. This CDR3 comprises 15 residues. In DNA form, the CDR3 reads TGTGCCAGCAGCTCATTCGAGCGGGACTACAATGAGCAGTTCTTC. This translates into CASSSFERDYNEQFF.

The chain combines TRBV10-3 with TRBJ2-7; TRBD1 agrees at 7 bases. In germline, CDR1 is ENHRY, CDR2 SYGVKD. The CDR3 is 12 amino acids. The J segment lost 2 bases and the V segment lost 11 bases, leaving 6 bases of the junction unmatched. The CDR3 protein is CAGGQSPYEQYF. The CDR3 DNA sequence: TGTGCCGGGGGACAGTCCCCCTACGAGCAGTACTTC.

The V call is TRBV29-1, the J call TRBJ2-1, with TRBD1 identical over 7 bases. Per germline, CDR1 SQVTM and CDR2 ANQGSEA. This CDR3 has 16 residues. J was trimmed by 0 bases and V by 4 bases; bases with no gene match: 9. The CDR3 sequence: CSVGANRDSSYNEQFF. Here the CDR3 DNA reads TGCAGCGTTGGGGCGAACAGGGACAGCTCCTACAATGAGCAGTTCTTC.

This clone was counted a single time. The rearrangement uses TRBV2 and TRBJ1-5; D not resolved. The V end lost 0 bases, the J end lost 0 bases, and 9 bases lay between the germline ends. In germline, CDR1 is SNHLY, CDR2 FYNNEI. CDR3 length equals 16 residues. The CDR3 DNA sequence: TGTGCCAGCAGTGAAGCCCCAGGCTATAGCAATCAGCCCCAGCATTTT. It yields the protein CASSEAPGYSNQPQHF.

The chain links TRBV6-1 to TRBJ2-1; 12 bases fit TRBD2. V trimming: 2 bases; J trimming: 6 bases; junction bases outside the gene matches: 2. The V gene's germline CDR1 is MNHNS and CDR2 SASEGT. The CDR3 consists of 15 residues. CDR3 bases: TGTGCCAGCAGTGAACCGACTAGCGGGAGCAATGAGCAGTTCTTC. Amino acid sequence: CASSEPTSGSNEQFF.

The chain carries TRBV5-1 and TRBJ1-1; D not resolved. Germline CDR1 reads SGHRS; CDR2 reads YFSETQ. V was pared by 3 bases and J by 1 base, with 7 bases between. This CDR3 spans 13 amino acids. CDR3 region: CASSSKANTEAFF. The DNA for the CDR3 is TGCGCCAGCAGCTCCAAGGCGAACACTGAAGCTTTCTTT. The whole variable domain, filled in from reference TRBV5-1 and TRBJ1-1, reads KAGVTQTPRYLIKTRGQQVTLSCSPISGHRSVSWYQQTPGQGLQFLFEYFSETQRNKGNFPGRFSGRQFSNSRSEMNVSTLELGDSALYLCASSSKANTEAFFGQGTRLTVV.

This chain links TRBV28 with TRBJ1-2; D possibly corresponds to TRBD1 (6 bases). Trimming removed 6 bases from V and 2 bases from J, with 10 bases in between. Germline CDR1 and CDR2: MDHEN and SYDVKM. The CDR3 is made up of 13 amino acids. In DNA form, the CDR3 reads TGTGCCAGCAGGATCGACAGGAACTATGGCTACACCTTC. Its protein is CASRIDRNYGYTF.

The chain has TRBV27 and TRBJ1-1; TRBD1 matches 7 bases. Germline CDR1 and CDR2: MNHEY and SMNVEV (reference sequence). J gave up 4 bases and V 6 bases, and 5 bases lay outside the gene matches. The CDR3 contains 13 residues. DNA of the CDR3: TGTGCCAGCAGCCAAACAGGGGCCACTGAAGCTTTCTTT. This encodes CASSQTGATEAFF.

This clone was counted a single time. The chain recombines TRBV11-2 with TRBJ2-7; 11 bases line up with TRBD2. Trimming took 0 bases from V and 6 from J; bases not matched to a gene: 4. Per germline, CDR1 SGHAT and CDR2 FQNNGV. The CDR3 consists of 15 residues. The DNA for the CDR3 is TGTGCCAGCAGCTTAGAAACTAGCGGGAGAGGCGAGCAGTACTTC. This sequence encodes CASSLETSGRGEQYF. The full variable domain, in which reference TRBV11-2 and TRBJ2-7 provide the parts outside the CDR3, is EAGVAQSPRYKIIEKRQSVAFWCNPISGHATLYWYQQILGQGPKLLIQFQNNGVVDDSQLPKDRFSAERLKGVDSTLKIQPAKLEDSAVYLCASSLETSGRGEQYFGPGTRLTVT.

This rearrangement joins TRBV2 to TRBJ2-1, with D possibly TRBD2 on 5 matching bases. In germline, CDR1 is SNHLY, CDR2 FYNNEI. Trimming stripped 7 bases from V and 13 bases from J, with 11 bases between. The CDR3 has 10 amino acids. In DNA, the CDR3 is TGTGCCAGCATGAGGGCTGTCCAGTTCTTC. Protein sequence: CASMRAVQFF.

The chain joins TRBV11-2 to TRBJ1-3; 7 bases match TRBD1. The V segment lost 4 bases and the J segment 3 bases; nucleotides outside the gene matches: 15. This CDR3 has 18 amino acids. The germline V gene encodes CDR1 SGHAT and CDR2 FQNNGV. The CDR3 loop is CASSYFQGGYTYGNTIYF. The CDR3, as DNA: TGTGCCAGCAGCTACTTCCAGGGGGGGTATACGTATGGAAACACCATATATTTT.

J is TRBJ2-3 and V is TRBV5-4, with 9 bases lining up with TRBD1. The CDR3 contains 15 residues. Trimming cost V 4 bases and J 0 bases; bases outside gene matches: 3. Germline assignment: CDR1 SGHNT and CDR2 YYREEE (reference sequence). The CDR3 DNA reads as TGTGCCAGCAGCGCTGGGACAGGGAGCACAGATACGCAGTATTTT. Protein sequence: CASSAGTGSTDTQYF. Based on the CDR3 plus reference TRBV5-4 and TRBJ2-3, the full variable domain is ETGVTQSPTHLIKTRGQQVTLRCSSQSGHNTVSWYQQALGQGPQFIFQYYREEENGRGNFPPRFSGLQFPNYSSELNVNALELDDSALYLCASSAGTGSTDTQYFGPGTRLTVL.

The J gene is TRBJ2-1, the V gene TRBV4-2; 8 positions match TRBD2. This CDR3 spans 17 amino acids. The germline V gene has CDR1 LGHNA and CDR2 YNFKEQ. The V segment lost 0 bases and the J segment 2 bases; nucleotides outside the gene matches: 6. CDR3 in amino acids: CASSQEATSGPYNEQFF. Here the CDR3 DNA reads TGTGCCAGCAGCCAAGAGGCTACTAGCGGCCCCTACAATGAGCAGTTCTTC.

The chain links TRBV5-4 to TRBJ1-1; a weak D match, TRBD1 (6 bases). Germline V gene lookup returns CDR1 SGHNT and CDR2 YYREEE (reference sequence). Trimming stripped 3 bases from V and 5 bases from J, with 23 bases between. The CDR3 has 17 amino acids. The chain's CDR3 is CASSSYPYRERGTEAFF. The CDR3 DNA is TGTGCCAGCAGCTCATACCCCTACAGGGAACGGGGGACTGAAGCTTTCTTT.

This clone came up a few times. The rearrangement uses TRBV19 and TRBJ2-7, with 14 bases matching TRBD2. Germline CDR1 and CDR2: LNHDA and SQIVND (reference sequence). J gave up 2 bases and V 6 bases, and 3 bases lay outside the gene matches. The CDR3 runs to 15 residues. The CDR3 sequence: CASSPGLAGAYEQYF. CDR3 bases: TGTGCCAGTAGCCCGGGACTAGCGGGGGCCTACGAGCAGTACTTC. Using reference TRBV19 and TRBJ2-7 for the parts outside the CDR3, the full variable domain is DGGITQSPKYLFRKEGQNVTLSCEQNLNHDAMYWYRQDPGQGLRLIYYSQIVNDFQKGDIAEGYSVSREKKESFPLTVTSAQKNPTAFYLCASSPGLAGAYEQYFGPGTRLTVT.

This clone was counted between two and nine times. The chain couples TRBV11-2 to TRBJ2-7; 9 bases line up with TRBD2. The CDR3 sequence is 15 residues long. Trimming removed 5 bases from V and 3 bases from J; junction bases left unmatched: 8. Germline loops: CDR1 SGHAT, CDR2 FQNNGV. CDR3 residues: CASSPLAGSLYEQYF. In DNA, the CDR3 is TGTGCCAGCAGCCCCCTAGCGGGAAGTCTCTACGAGCAGTACTTC.

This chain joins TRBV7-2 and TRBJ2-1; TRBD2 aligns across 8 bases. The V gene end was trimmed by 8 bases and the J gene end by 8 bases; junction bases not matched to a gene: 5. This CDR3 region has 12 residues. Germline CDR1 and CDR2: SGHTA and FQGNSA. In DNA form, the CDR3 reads TGTGCCAGCTCTGGGACTAGTTATGAGCAGTTCTTC. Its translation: CASSGTSYEQFF.

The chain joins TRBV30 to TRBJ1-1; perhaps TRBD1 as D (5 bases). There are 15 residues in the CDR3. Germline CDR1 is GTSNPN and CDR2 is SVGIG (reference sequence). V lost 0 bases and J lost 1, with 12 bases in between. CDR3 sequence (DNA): TGTGCCTGGAGTGTATGGGGAGGGGAGAACACTGAAGCTTTCTTT. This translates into CAWSVWGGENTEAFF.

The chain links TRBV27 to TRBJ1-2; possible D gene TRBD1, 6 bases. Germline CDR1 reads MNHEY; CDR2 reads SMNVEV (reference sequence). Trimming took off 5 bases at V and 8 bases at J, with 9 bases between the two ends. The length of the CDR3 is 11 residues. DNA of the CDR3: TGTGCCAGCAGTCAGGGGAACGGCTACACCTTC. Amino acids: CASSQGNGYTF.

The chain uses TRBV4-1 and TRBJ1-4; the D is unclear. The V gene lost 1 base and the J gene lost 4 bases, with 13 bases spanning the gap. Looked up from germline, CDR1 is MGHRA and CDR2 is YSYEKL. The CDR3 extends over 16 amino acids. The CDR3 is CASSQGVGSGNEKLFF. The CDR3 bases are TGCGCCAGCAGCCAAGGGGTGGGGAGCGGTAATGAAAAACTGTTTTTT.

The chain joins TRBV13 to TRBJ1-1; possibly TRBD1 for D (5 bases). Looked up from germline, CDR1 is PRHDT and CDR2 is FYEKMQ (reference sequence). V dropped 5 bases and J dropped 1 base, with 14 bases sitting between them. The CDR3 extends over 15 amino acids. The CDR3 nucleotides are TGTGCCAGCAGCCTCCGGTCGACAGCGAACACTGAAGCTTTCTTT. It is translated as CASSLRSTANTEAFF.

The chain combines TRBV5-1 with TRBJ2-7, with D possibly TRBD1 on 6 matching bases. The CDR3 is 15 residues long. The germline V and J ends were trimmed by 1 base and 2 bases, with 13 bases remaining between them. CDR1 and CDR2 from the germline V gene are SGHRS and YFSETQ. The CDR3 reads CASSLKGDNAYEQYF. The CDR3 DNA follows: TGCGCCAGCAGCTTGAAGGGGGACAACGCCTACGAGCAGTACTTC.

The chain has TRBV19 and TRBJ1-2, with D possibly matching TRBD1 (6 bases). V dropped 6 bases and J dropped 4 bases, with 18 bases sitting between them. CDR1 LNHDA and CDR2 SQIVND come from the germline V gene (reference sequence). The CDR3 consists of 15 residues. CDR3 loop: CASSLPGQQFYGYTF. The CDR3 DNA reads TGTGCCAGTAGCCTCCCCGGACAGCAATTCTATGGCTACACCTTC.

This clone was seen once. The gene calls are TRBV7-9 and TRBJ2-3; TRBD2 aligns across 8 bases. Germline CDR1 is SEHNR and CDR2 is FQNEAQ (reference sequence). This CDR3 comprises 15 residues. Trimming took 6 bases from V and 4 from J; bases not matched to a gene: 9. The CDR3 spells CASRFREGLPDTQYF. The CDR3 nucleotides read TGTGCCAGCAGGTTTCGGGAGGGCCTCCCAGATACGCAGTATTTT. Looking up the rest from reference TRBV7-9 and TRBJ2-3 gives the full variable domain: DTGVSQNPRHKITKRGQNVTFRCDPISEHNRLYWYRQTLGQGPEFLTYFQNEAQLEKSRLLSDRFSAERPKGSFSTLEIQRTEQGDSAMYLCASRFREGLPDTQYFGPGTRLTVL.

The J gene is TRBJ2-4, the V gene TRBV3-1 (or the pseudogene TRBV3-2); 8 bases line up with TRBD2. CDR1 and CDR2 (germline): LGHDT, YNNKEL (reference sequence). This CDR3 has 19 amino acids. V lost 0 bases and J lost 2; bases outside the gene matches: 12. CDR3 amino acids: CASSQDNGRAFKSKNIQYF. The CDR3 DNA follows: TGTGCCAGCAGCCAAGATAACGGGAGGGCCTTTAAATCCAAAAACATTCAGTACTTC.

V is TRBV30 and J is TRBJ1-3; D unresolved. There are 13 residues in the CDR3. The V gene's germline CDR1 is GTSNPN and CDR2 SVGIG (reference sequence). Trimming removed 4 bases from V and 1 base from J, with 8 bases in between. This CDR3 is CAWNGGSGNTIYF. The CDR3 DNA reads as TGTGCCTGGAACGGCGGGTCTGGAAACACCATATATTTT.

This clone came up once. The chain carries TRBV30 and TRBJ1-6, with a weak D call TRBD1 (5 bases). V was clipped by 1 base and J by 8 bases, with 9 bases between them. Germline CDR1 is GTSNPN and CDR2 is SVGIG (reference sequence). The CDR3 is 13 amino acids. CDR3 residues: CAWSGGLDSPLHF. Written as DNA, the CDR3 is TGTGCCTGGAGTGGGGGGTTAGATTCACCCCTCCACTTT.

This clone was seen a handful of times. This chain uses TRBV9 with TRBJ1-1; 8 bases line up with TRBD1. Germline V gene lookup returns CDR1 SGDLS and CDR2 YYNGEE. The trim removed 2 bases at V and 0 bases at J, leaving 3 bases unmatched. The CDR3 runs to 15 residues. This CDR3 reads CASSVTGAMNTEAFF. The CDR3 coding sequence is TGTGCCAGCAGCGTGACAGGGGCTATGAACACTGAAGCTTTCTTT.

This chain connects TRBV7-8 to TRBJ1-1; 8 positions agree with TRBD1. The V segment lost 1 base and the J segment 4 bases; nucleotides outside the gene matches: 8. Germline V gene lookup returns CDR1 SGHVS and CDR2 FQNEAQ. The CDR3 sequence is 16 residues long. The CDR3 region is CASSLGIQGARTEAFF. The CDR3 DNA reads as TGTGCCAGCAGCTTAGGGATTCAGGGGGCGCGCACTGAAGCTTTCTTT.

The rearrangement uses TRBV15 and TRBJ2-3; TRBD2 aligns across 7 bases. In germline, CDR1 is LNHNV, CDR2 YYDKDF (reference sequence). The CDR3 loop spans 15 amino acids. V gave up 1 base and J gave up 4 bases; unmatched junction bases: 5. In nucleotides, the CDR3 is TGTGCCACCAGCAGAGGGCGGGAGAGGGCAGATACGCAGTATTTT. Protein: CATSRGRERADTQYF.